This TCR beta chain was retrieved from a study of T cells after yellow fever vaccination. The study, taken as a whole, reports: Reappearing after the booster were most of the clones from primary vaccination (around 95% CD4, 75% to 90% CD8). The secondary response was weaker, and its peak arrived faster, on day 5 versus 15.

It was through 5'RACE template switching that TCR cDNA was made, with a universal primer site and UMIs added. TCRdb used MiXCR to reprocess the 5' RACE reads, holding one entry per CDR3 protein. The top ten hold less than 3.5% of the sample, which has 250,000 to 300,000 distinct CDR3 sequences, roughly 5% seen once. The sample holds a few counts of this clonotype. Its target is not known. This CDR3 region has 16 residues. J gave up 3 bases and V 6 bases, and 11 bases lay outside the gene matches. CDR1 and CDR2 from the germline V gene are MNHEY and SVGAGI. V gene TRBV6-5 combines with J gene TRBJ2-1, with 7 bases that match TRBD2. The sequenced sample was CD4+ T cells sorted from PBMCs, obtained on the day of the yellow fever booster vaccination. The receptor was isolated from a man between 18 and 35 years old who received the YFV17D yellow fever vaccine. CDR3: CASSPRRLADYNEQFF. CDR3 DNA sequence: TGTGCCAGCAGCCCACGCCGGCTAGCGGACTACAATGAGCAGTTCTTC.